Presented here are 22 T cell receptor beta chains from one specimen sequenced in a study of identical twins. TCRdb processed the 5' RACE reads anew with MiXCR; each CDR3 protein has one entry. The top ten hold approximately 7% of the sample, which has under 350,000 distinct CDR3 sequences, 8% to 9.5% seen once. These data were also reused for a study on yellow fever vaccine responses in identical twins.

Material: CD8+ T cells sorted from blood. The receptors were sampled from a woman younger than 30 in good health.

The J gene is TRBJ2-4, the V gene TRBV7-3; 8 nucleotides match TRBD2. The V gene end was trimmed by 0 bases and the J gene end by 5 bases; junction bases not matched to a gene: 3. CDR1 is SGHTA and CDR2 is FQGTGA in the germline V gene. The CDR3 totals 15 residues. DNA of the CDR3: TGTGCCAGCAGCTTAACTAGCGGGGCAGAAAACATTCAGTACTTC. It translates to CASSLTSGAENIQYF.

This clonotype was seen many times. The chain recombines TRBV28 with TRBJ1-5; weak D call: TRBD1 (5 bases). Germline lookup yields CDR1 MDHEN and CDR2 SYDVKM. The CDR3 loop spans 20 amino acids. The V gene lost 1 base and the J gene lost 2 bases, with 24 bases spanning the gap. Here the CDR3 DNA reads TGTGCCAGCAGTTTATTTGGTGACAGTGCCTTTTATATACGCAATCAGCCCCAGCATTTT. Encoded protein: CASSLFGDSAFYIRNQPQHF.

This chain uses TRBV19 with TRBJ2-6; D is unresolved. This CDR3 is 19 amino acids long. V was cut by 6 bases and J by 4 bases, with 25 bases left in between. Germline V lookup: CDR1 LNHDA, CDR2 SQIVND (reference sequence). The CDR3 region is CASSTPPSIPFPGANVLTF. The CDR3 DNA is TGTGCCAGTAGCACTCCCCCTTCTATCCCGTTCCCCGGGGCCAACGTCCTGACTTTC.

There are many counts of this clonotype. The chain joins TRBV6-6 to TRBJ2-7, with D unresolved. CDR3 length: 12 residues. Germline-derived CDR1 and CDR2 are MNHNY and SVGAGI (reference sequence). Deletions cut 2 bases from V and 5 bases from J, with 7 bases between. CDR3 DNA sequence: TGTGCCAGCAGTTACCCCCTAGACGAGCAGTACTTC. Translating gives CASSYPLDEQYF.

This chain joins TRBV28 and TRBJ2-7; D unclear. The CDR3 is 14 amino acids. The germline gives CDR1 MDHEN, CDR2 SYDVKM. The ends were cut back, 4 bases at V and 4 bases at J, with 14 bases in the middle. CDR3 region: CASSSVVGRYEQYF. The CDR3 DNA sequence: TGTGCCAGCAGTTCAGTTGTCGGTAGATACGAGCAGTACTTC.

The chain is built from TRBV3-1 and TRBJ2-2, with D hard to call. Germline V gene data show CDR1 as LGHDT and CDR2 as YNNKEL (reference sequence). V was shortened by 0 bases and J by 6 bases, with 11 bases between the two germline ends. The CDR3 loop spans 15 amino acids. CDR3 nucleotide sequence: TGTGCCAGCAGCCAAGATATAGGGTTCGCCGGGGAGCTGTTTTTT. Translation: CASSQDIGFAGELFF.

CDR3 DNA: TGTGCCAGCAGCTTTAGACAGGGGGCCTACGAGCAGTACTTC. Translation gives CASSFRQGAYEQYF. The chain is built from TRBV7-6 and TRBJ2-7; 9 bases align to TRBD1. Germline CDR1 and CDR2: SGHVS and FNYEAQ. The CDR3 extends over 14 amino acids. After removal of 3 bases from V and 2 bases from J, the junction contained 2 bases not matched to a gene.

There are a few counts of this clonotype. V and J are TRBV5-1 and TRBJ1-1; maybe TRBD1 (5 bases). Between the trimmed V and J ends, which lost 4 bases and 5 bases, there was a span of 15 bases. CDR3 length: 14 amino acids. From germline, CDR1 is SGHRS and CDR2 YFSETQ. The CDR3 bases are TGCGCCAGCAGCCTAAAGTTGGGGGATACTGAAGCTTTCTTT. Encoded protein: CASSLKLGDTEAFF.

CDR3 loop: CASSHDGRANSGGAVETQYF. The CDR3 DNA sequence: TGTGCCAGCAGCCACGACGGCAGGGCGAATAGCGGGGGGGCCGTAGAGACCCAGTACTTC. The chain combines TRBV11-1 with TRBJ2-5; 11 bases are shared with TRBD2. Losses at the gene ends were 5 bases for V and 4 bases for J; bases not matched to a gene: 21. CDR1 and CDR2 from the germline V gene are SGHAT and FQDESV (reference sequence). The CDR3 totals 20 residues.

The CDR3 sequence is CASSYRDSASEQYF. DNA of the CDR3: TGTGCCAGCAGTTACCGTGACTCCGCGTCCGAGCAGTACTTC. The rearrangement uses TRBV6-2 or TRBV6-3 and TRBJ2-7; unclear D gene. This CDR3 comprises 14 residues. The ends were cut back, 2 bases at V and 6 bases at J, with 14 bases in the middle. Germline-derived CDR1 and CDR2 are MNHEY and SVGEGT.

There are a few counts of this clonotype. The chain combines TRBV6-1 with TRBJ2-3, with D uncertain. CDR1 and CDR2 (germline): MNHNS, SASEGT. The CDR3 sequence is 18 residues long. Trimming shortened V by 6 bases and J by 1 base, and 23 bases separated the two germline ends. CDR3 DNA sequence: TGTGCCAGCAGCTCCGCCCTCGGAGCGCGTTTTGGCACAGATACGCAGTATTTT. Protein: CASSSALGARFGTDTQYF.

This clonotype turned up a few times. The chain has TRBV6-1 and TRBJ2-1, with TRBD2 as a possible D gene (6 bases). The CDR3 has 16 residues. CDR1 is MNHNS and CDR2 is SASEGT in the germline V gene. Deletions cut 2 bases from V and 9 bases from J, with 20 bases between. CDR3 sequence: CASSELITAGFGEQFF. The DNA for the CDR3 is TGTGCCAGCAGTGAATTGATAACGGCGGGGTTTGGTGAGCAGTTCTTC.

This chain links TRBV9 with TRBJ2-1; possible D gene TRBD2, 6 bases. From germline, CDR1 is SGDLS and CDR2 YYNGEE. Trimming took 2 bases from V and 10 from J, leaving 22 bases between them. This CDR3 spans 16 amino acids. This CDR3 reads CASSVQAGTHGSEQFF. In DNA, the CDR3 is TGTGCCAGCAGCGTGCAAGCCGGGACTCACGGATCAGAGCAGTTCTTC.

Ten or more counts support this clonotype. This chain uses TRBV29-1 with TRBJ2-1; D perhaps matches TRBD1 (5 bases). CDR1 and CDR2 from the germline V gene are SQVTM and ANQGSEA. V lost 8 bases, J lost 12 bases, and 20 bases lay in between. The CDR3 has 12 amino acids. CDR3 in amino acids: CSTTLTDFSQFF. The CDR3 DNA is TGCAGCACCACCCTGACAGACTTTTCGCAGTTCTTC.

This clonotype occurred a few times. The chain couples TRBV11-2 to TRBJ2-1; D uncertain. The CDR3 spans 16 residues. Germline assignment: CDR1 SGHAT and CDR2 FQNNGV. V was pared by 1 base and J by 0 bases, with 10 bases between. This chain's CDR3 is CASSLVPSSSYNEQFF. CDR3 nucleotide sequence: TGTGCCAGCAGCTTAGTCCCCTCGAGCTCCTACAATGAGCAGTTCTTC.

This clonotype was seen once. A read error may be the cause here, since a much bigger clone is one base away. The CDR3 sequence: CASSLHNEQFF. CDR3 bases: TGCGCCAGCAGCCTCCACAATGAGCAGTTCTTC. This chain uses TRBV4-1 with TRBJ2-1; D uncertain. The germline CDR1 and CDR2 sequences are MGHRA and YSYEKL. V was cut by 4 bases and J by 5 bases, with 3 bases left in between. The CDR3 sequence is 11 residues long.

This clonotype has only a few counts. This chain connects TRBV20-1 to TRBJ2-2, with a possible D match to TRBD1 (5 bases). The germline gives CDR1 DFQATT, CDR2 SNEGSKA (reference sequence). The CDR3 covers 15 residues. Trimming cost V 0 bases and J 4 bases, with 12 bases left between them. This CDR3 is CSARDPDIATGELFF. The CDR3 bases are TGCAGTGCTAGAGATCCGGACATCGCCACCGGGGAGCTGTTTTTT.

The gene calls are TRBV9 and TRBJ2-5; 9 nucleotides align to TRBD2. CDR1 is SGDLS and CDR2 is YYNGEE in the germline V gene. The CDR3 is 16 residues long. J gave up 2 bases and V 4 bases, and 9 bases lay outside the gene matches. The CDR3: CASSLRTSAPQETQYF. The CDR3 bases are TGTGCCAGCAGCCTCCGGACTAGCGCTCCTCAAGAGACCCAGTACTTC.

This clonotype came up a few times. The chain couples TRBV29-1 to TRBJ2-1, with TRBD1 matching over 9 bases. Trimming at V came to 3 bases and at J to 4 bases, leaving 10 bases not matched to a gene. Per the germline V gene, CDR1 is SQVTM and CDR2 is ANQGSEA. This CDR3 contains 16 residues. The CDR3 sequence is CSVEGGQGKMYNEQFF. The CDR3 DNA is TGCAGCGTTGAGGGGGGACAGGGCAAAATGTACAATGAGCAGTTCTTC.

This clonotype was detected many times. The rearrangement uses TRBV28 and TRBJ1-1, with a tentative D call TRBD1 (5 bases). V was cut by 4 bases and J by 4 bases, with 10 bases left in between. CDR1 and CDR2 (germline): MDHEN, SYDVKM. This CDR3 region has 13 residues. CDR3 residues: CASSSAGGTEAFF. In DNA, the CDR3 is TGTGCCAGCAGTTCCGCGGGGGGCACTGAAGCTTTCTTT.

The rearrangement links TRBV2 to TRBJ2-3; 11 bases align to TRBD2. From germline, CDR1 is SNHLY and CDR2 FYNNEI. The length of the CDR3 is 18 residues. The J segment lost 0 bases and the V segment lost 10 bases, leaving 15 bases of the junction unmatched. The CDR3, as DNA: TGTGCCATCTCCTGGACTAGCGGGTTTCGTCCTAGCACAGATACGCAGTATTTT. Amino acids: CAISWTSGFRPSTDTQYF.

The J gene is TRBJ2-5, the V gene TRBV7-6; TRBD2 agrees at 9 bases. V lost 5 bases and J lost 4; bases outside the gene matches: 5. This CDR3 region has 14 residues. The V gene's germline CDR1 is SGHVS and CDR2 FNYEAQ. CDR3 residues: CASSPRGGRETQYF. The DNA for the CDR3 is TGTGCCAGCAGCCCGCGGGGGGGCCGAGAGACCCAGTACTTC.